This passage covers 13 T cell receptor beta chains from one sample sequenced in a study of OX40 agonist ivuxolimab in advanced cancers. TCRdb keeps only in-frame clones here, not all; method: immunoSEQ multiplex PCR. The table lists around 65,000 clones, about 89% of them singletons. The source was CD4+ or CD8+ T cells sorted from blood, collected in a trial of the OX40 agonist ivuxolimab. The receptors derive from an adult with an advanced solid tumor such as melanoma, head and neck, liver or kidney cancer.

V usage is TRBV27 and J usage is TRBJ2-7; D gene unclear. This CDR3 has 14 residues. Trimming took 1 base from V and 4 from J, leaving 11 bases between them. Germline values: CDR1 MNHEY, CDR2 SMNVEV (reference sequence). CDR3 sequence: CASSLFWGSYEQYF. The CDR3 nucleotides are TGTGCCAGCAGTTTATTTTGGGGTTCGTACGAGCAGTACTTC.

The chain is built from TRBV15 and TRBJ2-5; no firm D call. Trimming removed 1 base from V and 9 bases from J, with 15 bases in between. This CDR3 region has 14 residues. CDR1 is LNHNV, CDR2 YYDKDF, per germline (reference sequence). CDR3 in amino acids: CATSRAGSPEPQYF. CDR3 DNA: TGTGCCACCAGCAGAGCGGGCTCCCCCGAGCCCCAGTACTTC.

The rearrangement links TRBV7-6 to TRBJ2-7; TRBD1 aligns across 7 bases. This CDR3 comprises 14 residues. The V and J ends lost 4 bases and 2 bases, in that order; junction bases with no gene match: 5. Per germline, CDR1 SGHVS and CDR2 FNYEAQ. The CDR3 spells CASSSWGQPYEQYF. For the CDR3, the DNA is TGTGCCAGCAGCTCCTGGGGACAGCCCTACGAGCAGTACTTC.

The chain employs TRBV5-6 and TRBJ2-4; 8 nucleotides align to TRBD1. Germline V gene sequence: CDR1 SGHDT, CDR2 YYEEEE. CDR3 length: 14 amino acids. Unmatched junction bases numbered 8, after V lost 5 bases and J lost 7 bases. The DNA for the CDR3 is TGTGCCAGCAGTTCAGGGGACAGGCCTAACATTCAGTACTTC. As protein: CASSSGDRPNIQYF.

The V gene is TRBV19, the J gene TRBJ2-3; 12 bases line up with TRBD2. V gave up 6 bases and J gave up 5 bases; unmatched junction bases: 12. The CDR3 spans 17 residues. Per the germline V gene, CDR1 is LNHDA and CDR2 is SQIVND (reference sequence). The CDR3 DNA reads as TGTGCCAGTAGCAACTTCCTAGCGGGAGGGCCGGGAGATACGCAGTATTTT. Translated: CASSNFLAGGPGDTQYF.

The DNA for the CDR3 is TGTGCCAGCACCCTACTAGCGGGAGAGGATACGCAGTATTTT. It codes for CASTLLAGEDTQYF. The chain uses TRBV11-2 and TRBJ2-3; TRBD2 aligns across 11 bases. The V gene end was trimmed by 7 bases and the J gene end by 6 bases; junction bases not matched to a gene: 6. Germline-derived CDR1 and CDR2 are SGHAT and FQNNGV. This CDR3 has 14 amino acids.

This chain connects TRBV27 to TRBJ1-3; tentative D call: TRBD1 (5 bases). CDR3 length: 15 residues. V lost 2 bases, J lost 3 bases, and 11 bases lay in between. The germline V gene has CDR1 MNHEY and CDR2 SMNVEV (reference sequence). CDR3 bases: TGTGCCAGCAGTTTAGGAGGGGCGCTTGGAAACACCATATATTTT. The encoded protein is CASSLGGALGNTIYF.

To note about this clone: This sample also contains other DNA sequences that code for the same CDR3. The gene calls are TRBV5-4 and TRBJ2-3; D is unresolved. V dropped 0 bases and J dropped 4 bases, with 9 bases sitting between them. Germline lookup yields CDR1 SGHNT and CDR2 YYREEE (reference sequence). The CDR3 sequence is 14 residues long. In nucleotides, the CDR3 is TGTGCCAGCAGCTTGGGTGGCTTTTCAGATACGCAGTATTTT. It is translated as CASSLGGFSDTQYF. Together with reference TRBV5-4 and TRBJ2-3, the CDR3 gives the full variable domain: ETGVTQSPTHLIKTRGQQVTLRCSSQSGHNTVSWYQQALGQGPQFIFQYYREEENGRGNFPPRFSGLQFPNYSSELNVNALELDDSALYLCASSLGGFSDTQYFGPGTRLTVL.

The rearrangement uses TRBV7-9 and TRBJ2-2; TRBD1 agrees at 11 bases. This CDR3 has 16 amino acids. The ends lost 4 bases at V and 5 bases at J; junction bases unmatched: 6. CDR1 and CDR2 from the germline V gene are SEHNR and FQNEAQ (reference sequence). Here the CDR3 reads CASSSGGQGETGELFF. CDR3 DNA: TGTGCCAGCAGCTCCGGGGGACAGGGGGAAACCGGGGAGCTGTTTTTT. Together with reference TRBV7-9 and TRBJ2-2, the CDR3 gives the full variable domain: DTGVSQNPRHKITKRGQNVTFRCDPISEHNRLYWYRQTLGQGPEFLTYFQNEAQLEKSRLLSDRFSAERPKGSFSTLEIQRTEQGDSAMYLCASSSGGQGETGELFFGEGSRLTVL.

The V and J genes are TRBV27 and TRBJ2-3; no firm D call. V was clipped by 2 bases and J by 3 bases, with 21 bases between them. Germline V gene data show CDR1 as MNHEY and CDR2 as SMNVEV (reference sequence). This CDR3 spans 18 amino acids. The CDR3 sequence is CASSLGWVGGGITDTQYF. The CDR3 DNA sequence: TGTGCCAGCAGTTTAGGATGGGTTGGCGGTGGGATAACAGATACGCAGTATTTT.

CDR3: CASKRQGESSYNEQFF. CDR3 nucleotides: TGTGCCAGCAAGAGACAGGGCGAGAGCTCCTACAATGAGCAGTTCTTC. The chain recombines TRBV2 with TRBJ2-1; 7 bases fit TRBD1. The V segment lost 7 bases and the J segment 0 bases; nucleotides outside the gene matches: 9. CDR1 is SNHLY, CDR2 FYNNEI, per germline. CDR3 length: 16 residues.

J is TRBJ2-1 and V is TRBV4-2; D is possibly TRBD1 or TRBD2 (5 bases each). The V end lost 4 bases, the J end lost 0 bases, and 13 bases lay between the germline ends. Germline CDR1 and CDR2: LGHNA and YNFKEQ. The CDR3 sequence is 16 residues long. CDR3 nucleotide sequence: TGTGCCAGCAGCCCCGGGACCCTGAGCTCCTACAATGAGCAGTTCTTC. It codes for CASSPGTLSSYNEQFF.

In this sample, this clone turned up once. The chain has TRBV6-6 and TRBJ1-2, with D tentatively TRBD1 (5 bases). Germline CDR1 and CDR2: MNHNY and SVGAGI (reference sequence). The CDR3 length is 15 residues. V dropped 8 bases and J dropped 1 base, with 17 bases sitting between them. As DNA, the CDR3 is TGTGCCAGCTCCACCCCAGGGCCCCTTAACTATGGCTACACCTTC. Translated: CASSTPGPLNYGYTF.